One and the same sample provided the 18 T cell receptor beta chains below, sequenced in a study of CD8 T cells in Susac syndrome. The authors reverse transcribed roughly 0.5 to 1 ug RNA with random hexamers. Each CDR3 protein gets one entry after TCRdb re-called the immunoSEQ multiplex PCR reads with MiXCR. The top ten hold 0.13% to 0.15% of the sample, which has more than 110,000 distinct CDR3 sequences, roughly 94% seen once. The specimen sequenced was CD4+ T cells from PBMCs. These receptor sequences come from a human donor with Susac syndrome.

The chain combines TRBV28 with TRBJ1-2; a possible D gene is TRBD1 (5 bases). Germline CDR1 is MDHEN and CDR2 is SYDVKM. V was cut by 8 bases and J by 4 bases, with 14 bases left in between. This CDR3 spans 13 amino acids. CDR3 nucleotides: TGTGCCAGCGCGGGGCCAAGGGCCTATGGCTACACCTTC. Encoded protein: CASAGPRAYGYTF.

The V and J genes are TRBV20-1 and TRBJ2-3, with 10 positions matching TRBD1. This CDR3 spans 16 amino acids. Germline CDR1 and CDR2: DFQATT and SNEGSKA (reference sequence). J was trimmed by 2 bases and V by 3 bases; bases with no gene match: 8. CDR3 loop: CSARGPGTGDTDTQYF. As DNA, the CDR3 is TGCAGTGCTAGGGGACCCGGGACAGGGGACACAGATACGCAGTATTTT.

This chain links TRBV4-2 with TRBJ2-1, with no clear D. Per germline, CDR1 LGHNA and CDR2 YNFKEQ. The CDR3 has 12 amino acids. V gave up 0 bases and J gave up 9 bases, with 6 bases separating them. The CDR3 here is CASSQERVEQFF. CDR3 in DNA: TGTGCCAGCAGCCAAGAAAGGGTTGAGCAGTTCTTC.

The rearrangement uses TRBV20-1 and TRBJ2-5, with 9 bases matching TRBD2. The CDR3 contains 16 residues. With 3 bases clipped from V and 1 base from J, the junction kept 9 bases outside the gene matches. The germline gives CDR1 DFQATT, CDR2 SNEGSKA (reference sequence). The CDR3 is CSASYSRGGPQETQYF. Here the CDR3 DNA reads TGCAGTGCTAGTTACTCGCGGGGGGGCCCCCAAGAGACCCAGTACTTC.

The chain couples TRBV4-1 to TRBJ2-3, with 15 positions matching TRBD2. J gave up 0 bases and V 6 bases, and 7 bases lay outside the gene matches. The CDR3 is made up of 18 amino acids. Germline CDR1 MGHRA, CDR2 YSYEKL. CDR3 nucleotides: TGCGCCAGCAGTCGACGGGGACTAGCGGGGGGCAGCACAGATACGCAGTATTTT. Translating it yields CASSRRGLAGGSTDTQYF.

The J gene is TRBJ1-6, the V gene TRBV12-3 or TRBV12-4; D might be TRBD1 (5 bases). V lost 7 bases and J 7 bases, leaving 17 bases between the germline ends. This CDR3 has 15 residues. The DNA for the CDR3 is TGTGCCAGCACCTCCGGGACGGTCGGGAATTCACCCCTCCACTTT. Its protein is CASTSGTVGNSPLHF.

The chain links TRBV12-3 or TRBV12-4 to TRBJ2-3; D uncertain. With 3 bases removed from V and 5 bases from J, the gap between germline ends came to 6 bases. The CDR3 is 12 residues long. The CDR3 DNA sequence: TGTGCCAGCAGTTTCGGCAGAGATACGCAGTATTTT. Its protein product is CASSFGRDTQYF.

The gene calls are TRBV3-1 and TRBJ1-3, with a weak D call TRBD1 (5 bases). In germline, CDR1 is LGHDT, CDR2 YNNKEL (reference sequence). The germline V and J ends were trimmed by 4 bases and 4 bases, with 14 bases remaining between them. This CDR3 comprises 15 residues. The CDR3 here is CASSPGRGYGNTIYF. The CDR3 region has the DNA TGTGCCAGCAGCCCGGGAAGGGGTTACGGAAACACCATATATTTT. The full variable domain, in which reference TRBV3-1 and TRBJ1-3 provide the parts outside the CDR3, is DTAVSQTPKYLVTQMGNDKSIKCEQNLGHDTMYWYKQDSKKFLKIMFSYNNKELIINETVPNRFSPKSPDKAHLNLHINSLELGDSAVYFCASSPGRGYGNTIYFGEGSWLTVV.

The gene calls are TRBV7-2 and TRBJ1-2, with D maybe TRBD1 (5 bases). The CDR3 has 12 amino acids. Trimming shortened V by 10 bases and J by 3 bases, and 12 bases separated the two germline ends. Germline V gene data show CDR1 as SGHTA and CDR2 as FQGNSA. The CDR3 DNA is TGTGCCACGGGCGGGGACCACTATGGCTACACCTTC. Residues: CATGGDHYGYTF.

This chain connects TRBV6-6 to TRBJ1-1; D is possibly TRBD1 (6 bases). Between the trimmed V and J ends, which lost 8 bases and 1 base, there was a span of 14 bases. The CDR3 consists of 14 residues. Germline lookup yields CDR1 MNHNY and CDR2 SVGAGI (reference sequence). The CDR3 loop reads CASLGGLANTEAFF. CDR3 coding DNA: TGTGCCAGCCTTGGGGGCCTGGCGAACACTGAAGCTTTCTTT.

The V call is TRBV28, the J call TRBJ1-5; 7 nucleotides agree with TRBD1. CDR1 MDHEN and CDR2 SYDVKM come from the germline V gene. The J segment lost 0 bases and the V segment lost 8 bases, leaving 4 bases of the junction unmatched. The CDR3 is made up of 14 amino acids. This CDR3 is CASGTVYSNQPQHF. The CDR3 DNA is TGTGCCAGCGGGACAGTCTATAGCAATCAGCCCCAGCATTTT.

This chain connects TRBV25-1 to TRBJ1-1; weak D call: TRBD1 (6 bases). The germline V and J ends were trimmed by 5 bases and 6 bases, with 13 bases remaining between them. This CDR3 is built from 13 residues. The germline CDR1 and CDR2 sequences are MGHDK and SYGVNS. CDR3 loop: CASSRGEWAEAFF. The CDR3 DNA reads as TGTGCCAGCAGTAGGGGGGAATGGGCTGAAGCTTTCTTT.

Remarks on this clonotype: The junction departs from germline at one end; a sequencing error may be responsible. The genes are TRBV5-1 and TRBJ2-7, with 9 nucleotides matching TRBD2. The CDR3 length is 13 residues. Per the germline V gene, CDR1 is SGHRS and CDR2 is YFSETQ. CDR3 amino acids: CATSMASGIEQYF. The CDR3 DNA reads TGCGCCACCAGCATGGCTAGCGGGATCGAGCAGTACTTC.

V and J are TRBV18 and TRBJ1-5; D gene ambiguous. This CDR3 spans 15 amino acids. V was clipped by 6 bases and J by 3 bases, with 15 bases between them. CDR1 is KGHSH, CDR2 LQKENI, per germline. The CDR3 DNA reads TGTGCCAGCTCCGATCAGACGGGTTTCAATCAGCCCCAGCATTTT. Protein: CASSDQTGFNQPQHF.

The V call is TRBV7-9, the J call TRBJ2-3; weak D call: TRBD1 (5 bases). The germline gives CDR1 SEHNR, CDR2 FQNEAQ (reference sequence). The CDR3 has 15 residues. Trimming removed 5 bases at V and 4 bases at J, with 16 bases between. CDR3 protein: CASSRTDRISDTQYF. The CDR3 DNA reads TGTGCCAGCAGCCGTACTGACAGAATTTCAGATACGCAGTATTTT.

The rearrangement joins TRBV27 to TRBJ1-1; possible D gene TRBD1, 6 bases. Trimming cost V 3 bases and J 1 base, with 9 bases left between them. CDR3 length: 14 amino acids. Germline V gene data show CDR1 as MNHEY and CDR2 as SMNVEV (reference sequence). CDR3 residues: CASSLLQGNTEAFF. The CDR3 coding sequence is TGTGCCAGCAGTTTGTTACAGGGGAACACTGAAGCTTTCTTT.

The genes are TRBV24-1 and TRBJ2-1; 13 positions match TRBD2. Unmatched junction bases numbered 4, after V lost 3 bases and J lost 6 bases. This CDR3 spans 16 amino acids. Germline-derived CDR1 and CDR2 are KGHDR and SFDVKD. The CDR3 loop is CATSDRTSGGLNEQFF. The DNA of the CDR3 is TGTGCCACCAGTGATCGGACTAGCGGGGGCCTCAATGAGCAGTTCTTC.

This clonotype was seen a single time. The chain has TRBV20-1 and TRBJ1-1; 8 nucleotides agree with TRBD1. Germline CDR1 reads DFQATT; CDR2 reads SNEGSKA (reference sequence). Unmatched junction bases numbered 7, after V lost 3 bases and J lost 7 bases. The CDR3 extends over 13 amino acids. CDR3 in DNA: TGCAGTGCTAGGAGACAGGGGTTATTTGAAGCTTTCTTT. This translates into CSARRQGLFEAFF.